This TCR beta chain was retrieved from a study of T-cell reconstitution after alpha-beta-depleted transplantation in children. This sample's TCRbeta library carried unique molecular identifier barcodes. TCRdb reprocessed the PCR reads with MiXCR, giving one entry per CDR3 protein. Here the sample spans some 300,000 distinct CDR3 sequences, 9.5% to 13% being singletons. Whole-study findings and limits: As was reported, about two months after transplant, alpha-beta T cells came from several hundred expanded graft clones. Some patients' high day-60 TCRbeta diversity was attributed to recipient cells surviving conditioning. Fresh T-cell production supplied most of the T-cell counts and diversity seen one year after transplant.

Germline CDR1 MNHEY, CDR2 SVGAGI. This CDR3 has 13 amino acids. V lost 8 bases, J lost 4 bases, and 4 bases stayed unmatched. This clonotype was counted once. The antigen is unknown. The sequence was collected from a boy under three years old with acute myeloid leukemia, due to receive a stem cell transplant. The sample was PBMCs, taken before TCRalphabeta/CD19-depleted stem cell transplant. The chain recombines TRBV6-5 with TRBJ2-3; 9 nucleotides line up with TRBD2. The CDR3 DNA sequence: TGTGCCAGCGCCACTAGCGGGCCAGATACGCAGTATTTT. Translated, it gives CASATSGPDTQYF.